What follows are 17 T cell receptor beta chains derived from one specimen sequenced in a study of Tregs in tolerant kidney transplant recipients. No cognate antigen is known for these TCRs. Sequencing was performed with immunoSEQ multiplex PCR; in TCRdb, only in-frame clones are kept and a portion is missing. The data contain fewer than 1,500 clones, 46% of them singletons. Sequenced: Tregs from blood cultured with allogeneic cells. These receptors were taken from a human donor in good health.

The V call is TRBV7-2, the J call TRBJ2-3, with 8 bases identical to TRBD2. Germline V gives CDR1 SGHTA, CDR2 FQGNSA. The CDR3 length is 13 residues. The J segment lost 8 bases and the V segment lost 5 bases, leaving 6 bases of the junction unmatched. This CDR3 is CASSRAGGITQYF. CDR3 DNA sequence: TGTGCCAGCAGCAGGGCGGGGGGAATTACGCAGTATTTT.

This clone was detected a few times. The gene calls are TRBV19 and TRBJ2-1; TRBD2 agrees at 7 bases. The CDR3 is made up of 15 amino acids. With 5 bases clipped from V and 8 bases from J, the junction kept 12 bases outside the gene matches. Germline CDR1 LNHDA, CDR2 SQIVND (reference sequence). CDR3 sequence: CASSGLAVGKDEQFF. In nucleotides, the CDR3 is TGTGCCAGTAGTGGGCTAGCGGTGGGAAAGGATGAGCAGTTCTTC. The whole variable domain, filled in from reference TRBV19 and TRBJ2-1, reads DGGITQSPKYLFRKEGQNVTLSCEQNLNHDAMYWYRQDPGQGLRLIYYSQIVNDFQKGDIAEGYSVSREKKESFPLTVTSAQKNPTAFYLCASSGLAVGKDEQFFGPGTRLTVL.

V is TRBV5-1 and J is TRBJ2-7; D is possibly TRBD2 (6 bases). The CDR3 runs to 13 residues. V was clipped by 0 bases and J by 5 bases, with 9 bases between them. Germline assignment: CDR1 SGHRS and CDR2 YFSETQ. Here the CDR3 reads CASSLGLGDEQYF. The CDR3 DNA reads as TGCGCCAGCAGCTTGGGACTAGGGGACGAGCAGTACTTC.

V and J are TRBV7-9 and TRBJ1-2; D call uncertain. The CDR3 spans 13 residues. CDR1 is SEHNR and CDR2 is FQNEAQ in the germline V gene (reference sequence). The V gene lost 1 base and the J gene lost 5 bases, with 8 bases spanning the gap. The CDR3 loop reads CASSLELSYGYTF. The CDR3 DNA reads TGTGCCAGCAGCTTAGAGCTTAGTTATGGCTACACCTTC.

This chain uses TRBV5-5 with TRBJ2-7; a possible D gene is TRBD2 (7 bases). The CDR3 consists of 16 residues. The germline V and J ends were trimmed by 4 bases and 2 bases, with 19 bases remaining between them. Germline loops: CDR1 SGHKS, CDR2 YYEKEE (reference sequence). Written as DNA, the CDR3 is TGTGCCAGCAGCCAAGGGGGAGGGACCCGGACCTACGAGCAGTACTTC. It encodes CASSQGGGTRTYEQYF.

The count of this clone is one. V gene TRBV11-3 combines with J gene TRBJ2-5; 7 bases fit TRBD1. The CDR3 has 15 amino acids. In germline, CDR1 is SGHNT, CDR2 YENEEA. V lost 1 base to trimming and J lost 4 bases; unmatched junction nucleotides: 6. DNA for the CDR3: TGTGCCAGCAGCTTAGGGGGGACAGTGGGAGAGACCCAGTACTTC. Protein sequence: CASSLGGTVGETQYF.

By frequency in the sample, this clone is large. The CDR3, as DNA: TGCAGCGCCGCAAGGGGAAACACTGAAGCTTTCTTT. This encodes CSAARGNTEAFF. The V call is TRBV29-1, the J call TRBJ1-1; D is perhaps TRBD1 (5 bases). Germline CDR1 SQVTM, CDR2 ANQGSEA. V was clipped by 7 bases and J by 2 bases, with 11 bases between them. The CDR3 has 12 amino acids.

V is TRBV9 and J is TRBJ1-6, with D tentatively TRBD1 (5 bases). Germline V CDR1 and CDR2: SGDLS, YYNGEE. V lost 4 bases to trimming and J lost 5 bases, with 13 bases between them. The length of the CDR3 is 15 residues. CDR3 nucleotides: TGTGCCAGCAGCTCCCAGGGCGTGGATAATTCACCCCTCCACTTT. Its translation: CASSSQGVDNSPLHF.

V is TRBV7-2 and J is TRBJ2-2, with TRBD2 matching over 11 bases. Germline lookup yields CDR1 SGHTA and CDR2 FQGNSA. CDR3 length: 14 residues. The ends lost 3 bases at V and 8 bases at J; junction bases unmatched: 2. In nucleotides, the CDR3 is TGTGCCAGCAGCTTGACTAGCGGGAAGGGGGAGCTGTTTTTT. It codes for CASSLTSGKGELFF.

By share of the sample, this clone is large (0.1 to 1%). The chain couples TRBV15 to TRBJ2-5; D is possibly TRBD2 (5 bases). The length of the CDR3 is 14 residues. V lost 1 base and J lost 5, with 11 bases in between. Germline CDR1 LNHNV, CDR2 YYDKDF (reference sequence). The CDR3 here is CATSRAERVETQYF. CDR3 DNA: TGTGCCACCAGCAGAGCGGAGAGGGTTGAGACCCAGTACTTC.

A note on this clone: At one end the junction does not follow the germline gene, possibly because of a read error. The genes are TRBV7-7 and TRBJ2-5, with D uncertain. CDR1 is SSHAT, CDR2 FNYEAQ, per germline (reference sequence). CDR3 length: 11 residues. In nucleotides, the CDR3 is TGTGCCAGCAGCTTAGTGGGTCGTCCAGACTTC. Encoded protein: CASSLVGRPDF.

This clone is termed hyperexpanded. This chain links TRBV5-5 with TRBJ2-7; 7 positions match TRBD2. This CDR3 comprises 13 residues. Looked up from germline, CDR1 is SGHKS and CDR2 is YYEKEE (reference sequence). The V and J ends lost 0 bases and 3 bases, in that order; junction bases with no gene match: 0. The CDR3: CASSLGEGYEQYF. Written as DNA, the CDR3 is TGTGCCAGCAGCTTGGGGGAGGGCTACGAGCAGTACTTC.

J is TRBJ2-5 and V is TRBV7-2; possible D gene TRBD2, 5 bases. The CDR3 runs to 15 residues. Trimming stripped 6 bases from V and 5 bases from J, with 19 bases between. CDR1 and CDR2 from the germline V gene are SGHTA and FQGNSA. The CDR3 sequence is CASSPLVSPKETQYF. For the CDR3, the DNA is TGTGCCAGCAGTCCACTAGTCAGCCCCAAGGAGACCCAGTACTTC.

This clone is large. The V gene is TRBV6-6, the J gene TRBJ1-2; maybe TRBD1 (6 bases). The V and J ends lost 0 bases and 4 bases respectively, with 9 bases between them. The CDR3 is 14 residues long. Germline CDR1 reads MNHNY; CDR2 reads SVGAGI (reference sequence). DNA of the CDR3: TGTGCCAGCAGTTACTCCGGACAGATCTATGGCTACACCTTC. It is translated as CASSYSGQIYGYTF.

This chain uses TRBV11-2 with TRBJ1-2; D is possibly TRBD1 (5 bases). The CDR3 length is 14 residues. Trimming took off 5 bases at V and 5 bases at J, with 15 bases between the two ends. Germline assignment: CDR1 SGHAT and CDR2 FQNNGV. CDR3 in DNA: TGTGCCAGCAGCACCACCGGGGGTGGGTATGGCTACACCTTC. This codes for CASSTTGGGYGYTF. The full variable domain, with the rest looked up from reference TRBV11-2 and TRBJ1-2, is EAGVAQSPRYKIIEKRQSVAFWCNPISGHATLYWYQQILGQGPKLLIQFQNNGVVDDSQLPKDRFSAERLKGVDSTLKIQPAKLEDSAVYLCASSTTGGGYGYTFGSGTRLTVV.

This chain connects TRBV5-1 to TRBJ2-5; possibly TRBD2 for D (6 bases). Germline CDR1 reads SGHRS; CDR2 reads YFSETQ. The CDR3 has 14 residues. V was clipped by 2 bases and J by 4 bases, with 12 bases between them. The CDR3 reads CASSFRARGETQYF. The CDR3 region has the DNA TGCGCCAGCAGCTTCAGGGCGCGGGGAGAGACCCAGTACTTC.

The rearrangement links TRBV7-3 to TRBJ1-2, with D unclear. The length of the CDR3 is 14 residues. Trimming took 5 bases from V and 6 from J, leaving 16 bases between them. In germline, CDR1 is SGHTA, CDR2 FQGTGA. As DNA, the CDR3 is TGTGCCAGCAGCCCCGACGGACTATTCGATGGCTACACCTTC. Translating gives CASSPDGLFDGYTF. The full variable domain, its missing parts supplied by reference TRBV7-3 and TRBJ1-2, is GAGVSQTPSNKVTEKGKYVELRCDPISGHTALYWYRQSLGQGPEFLIYFQGTGAADDSGLPNDRFFAVRPEGSVSTLKIQRTERGDSAVYLCASSPDGLFDGYTFGSGTRLTVV.